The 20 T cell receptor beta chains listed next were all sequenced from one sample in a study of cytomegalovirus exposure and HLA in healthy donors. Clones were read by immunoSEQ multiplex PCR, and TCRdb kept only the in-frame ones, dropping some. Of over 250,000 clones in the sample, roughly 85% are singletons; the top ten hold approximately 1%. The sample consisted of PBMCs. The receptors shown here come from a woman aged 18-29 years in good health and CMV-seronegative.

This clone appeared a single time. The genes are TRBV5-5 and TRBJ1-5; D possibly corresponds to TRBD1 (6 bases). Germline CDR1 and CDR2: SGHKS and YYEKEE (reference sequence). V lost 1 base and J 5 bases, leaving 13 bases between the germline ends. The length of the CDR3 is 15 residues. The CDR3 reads CASSLSGGAYQPQHF. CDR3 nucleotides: TGTGCCAGCAGCTTGTCGGGGGGCGCCTATCAGCCCCAGCATTTT.

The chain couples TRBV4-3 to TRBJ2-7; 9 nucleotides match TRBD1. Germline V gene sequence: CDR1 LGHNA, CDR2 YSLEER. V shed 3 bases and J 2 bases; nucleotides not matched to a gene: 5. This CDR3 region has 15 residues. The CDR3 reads CASSQYRDRAYEQYF. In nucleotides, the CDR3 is TGCGCCAGCAGCCAGTACCGGGACAGGGCCTACGAGCAGTACTTC.

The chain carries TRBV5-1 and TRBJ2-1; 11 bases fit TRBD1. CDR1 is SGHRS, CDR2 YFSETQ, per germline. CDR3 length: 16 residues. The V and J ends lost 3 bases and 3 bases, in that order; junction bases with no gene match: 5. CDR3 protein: CASSSSGTGGYNEQFF. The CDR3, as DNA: TGCGCCAGCAGCTCTTCCGGGACAGGGGGCTACAATGAGCAGTTCTTC.

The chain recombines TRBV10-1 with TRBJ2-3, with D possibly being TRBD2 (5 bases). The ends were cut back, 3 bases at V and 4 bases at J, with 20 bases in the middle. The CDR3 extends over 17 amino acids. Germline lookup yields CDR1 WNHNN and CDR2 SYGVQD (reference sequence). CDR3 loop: CASSDSDFPGYADTQYF. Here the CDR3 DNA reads TGCGCCAGCAGTGATTCCGACTTTCCGGGGTACGCAGATACGCAGTATTTT.

The CDR3 sequence: CAWTGTSRYEQYF. The CDR3 DNA reads TGTGCCTGGACCGGGACTAGTCGGTACGAGCAGTACTTC. The J gene is TRBJ2-7, the V gene TRBV30, with 8 bases matching TRBD2. The CDR3 spans 13 residues. Germline CDR1 reads GTSNPN; CDR2 reads SVGIG (reference sequence). Trimming cost V 4 bases and J 4 bases; bases outside gene matches: 6.

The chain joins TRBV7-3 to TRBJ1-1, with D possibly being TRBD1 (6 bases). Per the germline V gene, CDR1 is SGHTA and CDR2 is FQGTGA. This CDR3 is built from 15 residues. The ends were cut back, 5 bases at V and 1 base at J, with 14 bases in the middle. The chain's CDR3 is CASSPGQLSNTEAFF. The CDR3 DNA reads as TGTGCCAGCAGCCCCGGACAGCTTTCGAACACTGAAGCTTTCTTT.

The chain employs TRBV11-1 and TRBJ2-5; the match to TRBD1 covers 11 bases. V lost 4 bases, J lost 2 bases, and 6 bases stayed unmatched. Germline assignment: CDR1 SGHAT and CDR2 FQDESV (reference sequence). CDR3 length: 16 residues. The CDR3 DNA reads TGTGCCAGCAGCTCCCCTCGGGACAGGGGGCAAGAGACCCAGTACTTC. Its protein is CASSSPRDRGQETQYF.

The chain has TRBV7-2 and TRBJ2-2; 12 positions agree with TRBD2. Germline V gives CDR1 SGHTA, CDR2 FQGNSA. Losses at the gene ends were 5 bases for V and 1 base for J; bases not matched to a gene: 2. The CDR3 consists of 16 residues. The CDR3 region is CASSPGLAGNTGELFF. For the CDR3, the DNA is TGTGCCAGCAGCCCGGGACTAGCGGGGAACACCGGGGAGCTGTTTTTT.

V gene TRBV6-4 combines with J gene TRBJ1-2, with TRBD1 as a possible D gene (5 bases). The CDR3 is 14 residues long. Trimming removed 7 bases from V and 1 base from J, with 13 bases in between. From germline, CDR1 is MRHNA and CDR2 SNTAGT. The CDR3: CASKPQGGNYGYTF. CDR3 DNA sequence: TGTGCCAGCAAGCCTCAGGGAGGTAACTATGGCTACACCTTC.

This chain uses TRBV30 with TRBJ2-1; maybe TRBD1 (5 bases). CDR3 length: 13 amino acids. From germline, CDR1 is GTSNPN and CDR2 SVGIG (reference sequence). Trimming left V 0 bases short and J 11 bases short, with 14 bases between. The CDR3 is CAWSVSGKGKQFF. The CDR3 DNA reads TGTGCCTGGAGTGTATCAGGGAAGGGAAAGCAGTTCTTC.

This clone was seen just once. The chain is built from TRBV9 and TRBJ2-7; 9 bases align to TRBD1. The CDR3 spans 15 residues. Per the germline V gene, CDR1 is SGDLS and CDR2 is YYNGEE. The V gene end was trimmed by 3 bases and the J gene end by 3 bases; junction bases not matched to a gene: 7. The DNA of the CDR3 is TGTGCCAGCAGCGCAGAACAGGGGGCACGCTACGAGCAGTACTTC. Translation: CASSAEQGARYEQYF.

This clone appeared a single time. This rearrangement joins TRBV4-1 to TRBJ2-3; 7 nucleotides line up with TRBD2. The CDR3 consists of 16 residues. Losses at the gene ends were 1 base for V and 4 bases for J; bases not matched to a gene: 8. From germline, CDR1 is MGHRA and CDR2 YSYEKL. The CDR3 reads CASSQARGGGADTQYF. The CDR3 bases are TGCGCCAGCAGCCAAGCGCGCGGGGGAGGGGCAGATACGCAGTATTTT.

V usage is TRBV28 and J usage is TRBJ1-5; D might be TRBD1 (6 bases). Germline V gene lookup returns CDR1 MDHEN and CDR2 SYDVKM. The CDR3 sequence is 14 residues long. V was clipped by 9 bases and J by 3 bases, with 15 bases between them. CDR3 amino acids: CASLPGQINQPQHF. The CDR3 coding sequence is TGTGCCAGTTTGCCGGGACAAATCAATCAGCCCCAGCATTTT.

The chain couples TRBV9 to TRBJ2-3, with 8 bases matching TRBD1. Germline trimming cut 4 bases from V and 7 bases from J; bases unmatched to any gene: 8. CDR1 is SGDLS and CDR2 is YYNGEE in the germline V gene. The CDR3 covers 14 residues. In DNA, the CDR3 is TGTGCCAGCAGCCCCCGGACAGGGACGCATACGCAGTATTTT. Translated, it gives CASSPRTGTHTQYF.

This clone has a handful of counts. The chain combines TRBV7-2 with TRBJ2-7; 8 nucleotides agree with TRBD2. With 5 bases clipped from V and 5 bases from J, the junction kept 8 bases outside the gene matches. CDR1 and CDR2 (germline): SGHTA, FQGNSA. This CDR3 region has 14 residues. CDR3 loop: CASSLGTRLNEQYF. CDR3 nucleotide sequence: TGTGCCAGCAGCCTCGGGACTAGATTAAACGAGCAGTACTTC.

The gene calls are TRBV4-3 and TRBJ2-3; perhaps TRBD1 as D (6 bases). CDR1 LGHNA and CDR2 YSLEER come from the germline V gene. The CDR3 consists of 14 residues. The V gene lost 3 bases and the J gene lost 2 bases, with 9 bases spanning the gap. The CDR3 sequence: CASSQDRSTDTQYF. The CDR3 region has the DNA TGCGCCAGCAGCCAGGACAGATCCACAGATACGCAGTATTTT.

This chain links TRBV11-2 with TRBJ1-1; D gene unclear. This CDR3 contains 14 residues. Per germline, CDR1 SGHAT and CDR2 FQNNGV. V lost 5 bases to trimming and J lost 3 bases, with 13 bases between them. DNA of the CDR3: TGTGCCAGCAGCCCGGAGAAGGTCTACACTGAAGCTTTCTTT. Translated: CASSPEKVYTEAFF.

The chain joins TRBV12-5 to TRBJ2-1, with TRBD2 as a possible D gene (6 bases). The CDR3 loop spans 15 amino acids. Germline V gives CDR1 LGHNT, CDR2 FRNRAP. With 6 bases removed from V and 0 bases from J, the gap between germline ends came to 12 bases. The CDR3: CASGPGSSSYNEQFF. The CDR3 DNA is TGTGCTAGTGGCCCCGGGAGTTCCTCCTACAATGAGCAGTTCTTC.

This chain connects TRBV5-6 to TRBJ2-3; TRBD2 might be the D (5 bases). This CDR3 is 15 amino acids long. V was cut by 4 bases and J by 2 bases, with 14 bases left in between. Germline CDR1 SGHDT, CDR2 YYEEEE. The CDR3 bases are TGTGCCAGCAGCGCTCTCCGGACTCACACAGATACGCAGTATTTT. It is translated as CASSALRTHTDTQYF.

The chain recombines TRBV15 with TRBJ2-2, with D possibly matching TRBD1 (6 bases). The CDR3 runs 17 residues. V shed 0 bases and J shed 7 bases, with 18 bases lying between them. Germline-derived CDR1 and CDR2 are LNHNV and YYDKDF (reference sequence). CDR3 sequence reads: CATSREIYPGADGELFF. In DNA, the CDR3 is TGTGCCACCAGCAGAGAAATCTATCCAGGGGCGGACGGGGAGCTGTTTTTT.